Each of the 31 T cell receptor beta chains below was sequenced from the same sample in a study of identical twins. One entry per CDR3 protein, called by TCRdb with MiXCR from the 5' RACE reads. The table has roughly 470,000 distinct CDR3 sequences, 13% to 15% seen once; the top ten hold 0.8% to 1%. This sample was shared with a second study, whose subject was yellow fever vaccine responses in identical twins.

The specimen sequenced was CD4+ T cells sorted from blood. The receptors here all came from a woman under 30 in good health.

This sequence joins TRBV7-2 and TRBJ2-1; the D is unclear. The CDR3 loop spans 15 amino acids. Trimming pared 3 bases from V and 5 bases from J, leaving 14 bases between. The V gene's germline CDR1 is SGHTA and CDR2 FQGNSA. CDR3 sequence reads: CASSFSIQTNNEQFF. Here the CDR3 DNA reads TGTGCCAGCAGCTTCTCTATACAGACGAACAATGAGCAGTTCTTC.

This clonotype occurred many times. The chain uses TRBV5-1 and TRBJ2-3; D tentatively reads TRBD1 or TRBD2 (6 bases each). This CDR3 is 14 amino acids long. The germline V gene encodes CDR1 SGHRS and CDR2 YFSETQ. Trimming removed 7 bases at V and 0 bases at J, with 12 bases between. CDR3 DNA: TGCGCCAGCGAGGGGGGTTCTAGCACAGATACGCAGTATTTT. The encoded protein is CASEGGSSTDTQYF.

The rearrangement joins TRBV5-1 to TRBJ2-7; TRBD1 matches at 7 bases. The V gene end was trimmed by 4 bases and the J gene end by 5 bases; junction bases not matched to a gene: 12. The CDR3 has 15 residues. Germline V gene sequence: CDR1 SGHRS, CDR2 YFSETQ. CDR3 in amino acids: CASSDPGTDVHEQYF. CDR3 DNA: TGCGCCAGCAGCGACCCAGGGACAGATGTTCACGAGCAGTACTTC.

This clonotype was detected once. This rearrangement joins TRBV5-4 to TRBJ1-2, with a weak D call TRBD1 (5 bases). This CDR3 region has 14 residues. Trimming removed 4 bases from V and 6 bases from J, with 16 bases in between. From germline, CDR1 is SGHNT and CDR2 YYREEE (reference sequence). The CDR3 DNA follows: TGTGCCAGCAGCCGGGACCTCGGGAGCCATGGCTACACCTTC. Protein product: CASSRDLGSHGYTF.

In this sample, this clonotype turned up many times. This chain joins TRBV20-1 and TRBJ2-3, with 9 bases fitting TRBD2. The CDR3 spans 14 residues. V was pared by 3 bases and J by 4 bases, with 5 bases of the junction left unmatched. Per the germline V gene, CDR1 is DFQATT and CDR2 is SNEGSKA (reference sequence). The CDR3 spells CSARWRGGADTQYF. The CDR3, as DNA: TGCAGTGCTAGGTGGCGGGGGGGCGCAGATACGCAGTATTTT.

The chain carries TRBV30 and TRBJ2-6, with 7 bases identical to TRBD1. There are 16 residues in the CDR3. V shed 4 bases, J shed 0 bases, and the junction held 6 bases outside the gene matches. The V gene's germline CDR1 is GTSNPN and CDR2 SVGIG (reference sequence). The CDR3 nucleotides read TGTGCCTGGACAGGGGGTAGCCTCTCTGGGGCCAACGTCCTGACTTTC. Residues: CAWTGGSLSGANVLTF.

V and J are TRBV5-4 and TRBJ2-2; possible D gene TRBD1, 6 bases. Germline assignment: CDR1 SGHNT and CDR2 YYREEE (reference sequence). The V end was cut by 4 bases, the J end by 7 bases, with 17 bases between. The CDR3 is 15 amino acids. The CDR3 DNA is TGTGCCAGCAGCGTGGGGGCAGGGTGGTACGGGGAGCTGTTTTTT. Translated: CASSVGAGWYGELFF.

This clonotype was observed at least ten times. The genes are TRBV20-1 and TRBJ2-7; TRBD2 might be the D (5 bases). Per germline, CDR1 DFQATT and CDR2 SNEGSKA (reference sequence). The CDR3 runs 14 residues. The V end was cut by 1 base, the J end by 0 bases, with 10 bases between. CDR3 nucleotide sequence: TGCAGTGCTAGAGGGGAAGGGAGCTCCTACGAGCAGTACTTC. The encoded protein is CSARGEGSSYEQYF.

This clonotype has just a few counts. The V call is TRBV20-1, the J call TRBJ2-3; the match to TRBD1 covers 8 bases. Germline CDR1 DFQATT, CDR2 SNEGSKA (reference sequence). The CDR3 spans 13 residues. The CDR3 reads CGTTTGVGDTQYF. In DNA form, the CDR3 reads TGCGGCACGACGACAGGGGTGGGAGATACGCAGTATTTT.

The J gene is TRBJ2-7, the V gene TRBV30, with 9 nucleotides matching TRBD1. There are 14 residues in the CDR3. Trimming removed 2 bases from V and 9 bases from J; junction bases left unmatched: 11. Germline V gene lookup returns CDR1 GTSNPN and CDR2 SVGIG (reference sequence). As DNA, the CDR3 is TGTGCCTGGAGTTCCCCGGGACAGGGATTTTCGCAGTACTTC. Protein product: CAWSSPGQGFSQYF.

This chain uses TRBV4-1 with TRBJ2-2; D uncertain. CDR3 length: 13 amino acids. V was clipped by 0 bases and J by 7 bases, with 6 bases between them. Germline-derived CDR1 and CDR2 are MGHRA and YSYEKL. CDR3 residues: CASSQDRFGELFF. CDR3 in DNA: TGCGCCAGCAGCCAAGATCGCTTCGGGGAGCTGTTTTTT.

Here the CDR3 reads CASSPIVRLPYNEQFF. The CDR3 region has the DNA TGTGCCAGCAGCCCGATAGTAAGGTTGCCCTACAATGAGCAGTTCTTC. The rearrangement links TRBV12-3 or TRBV12-4 to TRBJ2-1, with unresolved D. The V end was cut by 6 bases, the J end by 2 bases, with 17 bases between. The CDR3 is 16 residues long.

This CDR3 is CSARDQGMNTEAFF. For the CDR3, the DNA is TGCAGTGCTAGAGATCAAGGCATGAACACTGAAGCTTTCTTT. The chain links TRBV20-1 to TRBJ1-1; D remains unclear. CDR1 and CDR2 (germline): DFQATT, SNEGSKA (reference sequence). V lost 0 bases and J 0 bases, leaving 8 bases between the germline ends. The CDR3 loop spans 14 amino acids.

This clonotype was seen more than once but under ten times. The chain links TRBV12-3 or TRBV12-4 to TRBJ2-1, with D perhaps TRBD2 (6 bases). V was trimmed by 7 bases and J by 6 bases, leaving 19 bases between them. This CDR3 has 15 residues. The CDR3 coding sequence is TGTGCCAGCACCACGGGACTCTCCTTTGGCAATGAGCAGTTCTTC. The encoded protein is CASTTGLSFGNEQFF.

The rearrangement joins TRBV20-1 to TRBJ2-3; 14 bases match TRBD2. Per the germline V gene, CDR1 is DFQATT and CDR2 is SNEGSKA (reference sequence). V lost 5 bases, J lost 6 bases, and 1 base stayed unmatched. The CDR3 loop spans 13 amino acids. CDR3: CSARTSGRDTQYF. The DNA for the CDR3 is TGCAGTGCTCGGACTAGCGGGAGGGATACGCAGTATTTT.

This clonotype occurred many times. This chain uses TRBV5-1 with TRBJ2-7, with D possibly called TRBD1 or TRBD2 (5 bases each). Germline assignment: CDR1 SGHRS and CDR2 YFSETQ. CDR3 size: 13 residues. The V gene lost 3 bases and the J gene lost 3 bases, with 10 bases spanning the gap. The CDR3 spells CASSWGPSYEQYF. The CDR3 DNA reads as TGCGCCAGCAGCTGGGGACCCAGCTACGAGCAGTACTTC.

CDR3 sequence (DNA): TGCAGCGTTCTCGGTCCCACAGATACGCAGTATTTT. This sequence encodes CSVLGPTDTQYF. This chain joins TRBV29-1 and TRBJ2-3; D unresolved. CDR1 and CDR2 from the germline V gene are SQVTM and ANQGSEA. Trimming shortened V by 5 bases and J by 2 bases, and 8 bases separated the two germline ends. The CDR3 consists of 12 residues.

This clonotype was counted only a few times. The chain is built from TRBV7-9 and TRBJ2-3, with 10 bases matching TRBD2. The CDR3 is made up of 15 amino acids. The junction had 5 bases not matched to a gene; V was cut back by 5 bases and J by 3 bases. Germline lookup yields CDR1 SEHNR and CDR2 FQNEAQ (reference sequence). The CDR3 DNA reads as TGTGCCAGCAGCCCAGGACTAGCGGAGACAGATACGCAGTATTTT. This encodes CASSPGLAETDTQYF.

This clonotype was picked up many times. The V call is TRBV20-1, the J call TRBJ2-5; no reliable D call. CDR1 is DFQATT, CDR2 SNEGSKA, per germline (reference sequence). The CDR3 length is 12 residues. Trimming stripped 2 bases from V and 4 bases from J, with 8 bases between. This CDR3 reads CSARNWGETQYF. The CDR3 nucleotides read TGCAGTGCTAGAAACTGGGGAGAGACCCAGTACTTC.

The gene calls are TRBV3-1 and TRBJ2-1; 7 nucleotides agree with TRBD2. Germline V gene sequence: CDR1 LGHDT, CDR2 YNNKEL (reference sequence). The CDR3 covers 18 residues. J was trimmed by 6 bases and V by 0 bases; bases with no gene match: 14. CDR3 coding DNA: TGTGCCAGCAGCCAAGAGGGGGTTTTTGCGGGAGTCTCCAATGAGCAGTTCTTC. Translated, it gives CASSQEGVFAGVSNEQFF.

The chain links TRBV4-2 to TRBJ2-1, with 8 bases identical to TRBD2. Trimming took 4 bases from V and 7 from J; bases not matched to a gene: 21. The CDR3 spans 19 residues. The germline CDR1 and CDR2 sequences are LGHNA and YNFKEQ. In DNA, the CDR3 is TGTGCCAGCAGCCTGTCGGCCGCGGGAGGTCTCTCGGTTACGAATGAGCAGTTCTTC. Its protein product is CASSLSAAGGLSVTNEQFF.

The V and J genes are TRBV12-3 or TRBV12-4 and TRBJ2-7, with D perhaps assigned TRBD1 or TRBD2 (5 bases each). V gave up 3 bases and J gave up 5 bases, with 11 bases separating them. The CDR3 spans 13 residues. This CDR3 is CASSFWGYNEQYF. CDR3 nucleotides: TGTGCCAGCAGTTTCTGGGGGTACAACGAGCAGTACTTC.

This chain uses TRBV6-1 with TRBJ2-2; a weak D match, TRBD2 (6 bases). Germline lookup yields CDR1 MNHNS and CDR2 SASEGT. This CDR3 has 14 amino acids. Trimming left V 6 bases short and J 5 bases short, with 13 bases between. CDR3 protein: CASSVRRETGELFF. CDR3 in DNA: TGTGCCAGCAGCGTAAGGAGGGAAACCGGGGAGCTGTTTTTT.

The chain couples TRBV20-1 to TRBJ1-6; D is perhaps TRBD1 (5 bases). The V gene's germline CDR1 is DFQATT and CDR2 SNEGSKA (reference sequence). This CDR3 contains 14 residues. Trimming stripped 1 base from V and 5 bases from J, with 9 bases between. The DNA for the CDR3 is TGCAGTGCTAGAGGTCAGGGAAATAATTCACCCCTCCACTTT. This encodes CSARGQGNNSPLHF.

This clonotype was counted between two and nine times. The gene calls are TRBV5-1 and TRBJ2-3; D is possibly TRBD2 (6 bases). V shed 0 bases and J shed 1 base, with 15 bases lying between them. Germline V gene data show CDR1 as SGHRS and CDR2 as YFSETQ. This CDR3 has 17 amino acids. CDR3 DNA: TGCGCCAGCAGCTTGGTCCTAGGTTCGGGAGGCACAGATACGCAGTATTTT. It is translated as CASSLVLGSGGTDTQYF.

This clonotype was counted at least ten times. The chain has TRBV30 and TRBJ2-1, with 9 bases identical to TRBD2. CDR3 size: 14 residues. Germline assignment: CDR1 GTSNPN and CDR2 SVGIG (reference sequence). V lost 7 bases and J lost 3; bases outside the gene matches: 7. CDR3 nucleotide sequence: TGTGCCTACCGGACTAGCGCTAGCTACAATGAGCAGTTCTTC. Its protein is CAYRTSASYNEQFF.

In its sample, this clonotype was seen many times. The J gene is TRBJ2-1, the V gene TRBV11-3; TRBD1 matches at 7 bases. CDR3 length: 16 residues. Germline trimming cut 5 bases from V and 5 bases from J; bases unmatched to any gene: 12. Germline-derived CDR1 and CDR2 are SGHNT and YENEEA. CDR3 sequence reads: CASSKAYRGGNNEQFF. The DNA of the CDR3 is TGTGCCAGCAGCAAAGCCTACAGGGGCGGTAACAATGAGCAGTTCTTC.

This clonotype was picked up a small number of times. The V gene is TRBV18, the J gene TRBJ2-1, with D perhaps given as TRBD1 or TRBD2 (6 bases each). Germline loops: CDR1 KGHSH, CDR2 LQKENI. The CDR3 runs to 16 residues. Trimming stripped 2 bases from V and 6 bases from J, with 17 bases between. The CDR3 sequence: CASSPTTGKAGNEQFF. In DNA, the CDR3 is TGTGCCAGCTCACCAACAACAGGGAAAGCGGGCAATGAGCAGTTCTTC.

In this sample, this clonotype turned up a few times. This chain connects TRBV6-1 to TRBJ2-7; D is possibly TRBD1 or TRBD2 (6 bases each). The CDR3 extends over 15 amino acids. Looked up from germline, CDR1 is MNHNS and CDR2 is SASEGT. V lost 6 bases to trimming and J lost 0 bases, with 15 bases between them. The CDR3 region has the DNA TGTGCCAGCAGCCCCGAAAGGGGGGCCTCCTACGAGCAGTACTTC. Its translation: CASSPERGASYEQYF.

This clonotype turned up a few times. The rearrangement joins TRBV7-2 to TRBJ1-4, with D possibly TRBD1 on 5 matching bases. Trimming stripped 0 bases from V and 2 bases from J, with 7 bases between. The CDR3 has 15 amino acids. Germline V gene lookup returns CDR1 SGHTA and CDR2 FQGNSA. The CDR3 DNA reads TGTGCCAGCAGCTTAGCTTCAGGGACTAATGAAAAACTGTTTTTT. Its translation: CASSLASGTNEKLFF.

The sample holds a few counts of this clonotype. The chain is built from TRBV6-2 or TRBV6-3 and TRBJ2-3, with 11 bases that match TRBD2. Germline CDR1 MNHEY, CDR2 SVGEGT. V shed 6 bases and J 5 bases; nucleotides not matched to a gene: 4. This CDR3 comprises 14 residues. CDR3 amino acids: CASRLGTSGDTQYF. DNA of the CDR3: TGTGCCAGCAGACTCGGGACTAGCGGAGATACGCAGTATTTT.